This T cell receptor beta chain was sequenced during a study of blood T cell repertoires in COVID-19. Some clones are missing from TCRdb's copy, which holds only in-frame ones; the method was immunoSEQ multiplex PCR. The sample records 250,000 to 300,000 clones, roughly 90% being singletons. This sequence was found in a woman aged 30 to 39 with COVID-19, enrolled during active disease. Material: peripheral blood.

This chain's CDR3 is CASSRVGLAGPKETQYF. The CDR3 DNA reads TGTGCCAGCAGCAGGGTGGGACTAGCGGGACCCAAAGAGACCCAGTACTTC. J is TRBJ2-5 and V is TRBV5-6; the match to TRBD2 covers 13 bases. V trimming: 4 bases; J trimming: 3 bases; junction bases outside the gene matches: 9. The germline V gene encodes CDR1 SGHDT and CDR2 YYEEEE. This CDR3 is 17 amino acids long.